These T cell receptor beta chains were read from a single sample in a study of blood T cells in healthy people across ages. MiXCR, run by TCRdb on the 5' RACE reads, gives a single entry per CDR3 protein. The sample carries roughly 2 million distinct CDR3 sequences, around half recorded once. Sequenced material: blood. These receptor sequences come from a middle-aged woman in good health. Both conserved end residues are part of each CDR3. D genes are given only for firm matches. Some rows mark clone size as missing; the rest say once, few, many or name a class of expanded clone.

v_gene	abundance	d_gene	j_gene	CDR3aa	CDR3nt
TRBV10-3	-	TRBD1	TRBJ1-1	CATYRGQTSKEAFF	TGTGCCACTTATCGGGGACAGACCTCGAAGGAAGCTTTCTTT
TRBV5-1	-	-	TRBJ1-4	CASSLDVRDQLFF	TGCGCCAGCAGCTTGGATGTCAGGGACCAACTGTTTTTT
TRBV29-1	-	TRBD1	TRBJ2-3	CSVEGVQQGRTDTQYF	TGCAGCGTTGAAGGGGTCCAACAGGGGCGGACAGATACGCAGTATTTT
TRBV4-3	-	-	TRBJ1-2	CASSQDIGGEWNYGYTF	TGCGCCAGCAGCCAAGATATAGGCGGCGAGTGGAACTATGGCTACACCTTC
TRBV10-3	-	TRBD1	TRBJ2-1	CAISHGQGFNEQFF	TGTGCCATCAGTCACGGACAGGGATTCAATGAGCAGTTCTTC
TRBV20-1	-	TRBD2	TRBJ2-1	CSARDPLTSGGGREQFF	TGCAGTGCTAGAGATCCCCTAACTAGCGGGGGAGGGAGGGAGCAGTTCTTC
TRBV4-2	-	-	TRBJ2-3	CASGQEGRGVTDTQYF	TGTGCCAGCGGCCAAGAGGGTAGGGGGGTGACAGATACGCAGTATTTT
TRBV4-3	-	-	TRBJ2-1	CASSPKHPDEQFF	TGCGCCAGCAGCCCCAAGCACCCGGATGAGCAGTTCTTC
TRBV10-3	-	-	TRBJ1-2	CAITGGRGLTNYGYTF	TGTGCCATCACGGGGGGCAGGGGACTCACTAACTATGGCTACACCTTC
TRBV29-1	-	TRBD2	TRBJ2-3	CSTRGGGSPDTQYF	TGCAGCACCCGGGGCGGGGGATCTCCAGATACGCAGTATTTT
TRBV7-2	few	TRBD1	TRBJ2-3	CASSLIRGSPDTQYF	TGTGCCAGCAGCCTAATCAGGGGGTCCCCAGATACGCAGTATTTT
TRBV7-2	once	-	TRBJ2-1	CASSLMRGGGFNEQFF	TGTGCCAGCAGCTTAATGAGGGGGGGGGGTTTCAATGAGCAGTTCTTC
TRBV10-1	few	-	TRBJ2-7	CASSSSRVISEQYF	TGCGCCAGCAGCTCGTCCAGGGTAATTTCCGAGCAGTACTTC
TRBV4-2	-	-	TRBJ2-7	CASSQDYQGQFYEQYF	TGTGCCAGCAGCCAAGATTATCAAGGACAGTTCTACGAGCAGTACTTC
TRBV20-1	-	TRBD2	TRBJ2-5	CSDTSGGKETQYF	TGCAGTGACACTAGCGGGGGTAAAGAGACCCAGTACTTC
TRBV20-1	-	TRBD1	TRBJ1-6	CSAFRGNNSPLHF	TGCAGTGCGTTCAGGGGGAATAATTCACCCCTCCACTTT
TRBV7-2	-	-	TRBJ2-6	CASSLVAPGANVLTF	TGTGCCAGCAGCCTGGTGGCTCCTGGGGCCAACGTCCTGACTTTC
TRBV29-1	-	-	TRBJ1-2	CSVGDLDYGYTF	TGCAGCGTGGGAGATCTTGACTATGGCTACACCTTC
TRBV11-1	few	-	TRBJ2-7	CASSSSQGIDEQYF	TGTGCCAGCAGCTCCTCACAGGGAATCGACGAGCAGTACTTC
TRBV2	once	-	TRBJ2-7	CASSEVGYYEQYF	TGTGCCAGCAGTGAAGTAGGGTACTACGAGCAGTACTTC
TRBV6-2/TRBV6-3	-	-	TRBJ1-2	CASSYPRQTPYGYTF	TGTGCCAGCAGTTACCCGCGGCAGACTCCGTATGGCTACACCTTC
TRBV28	-	TRBD1	TRBJ1-5	CASSSGTGLPSNQPQHF	TGTGCCAGCAGTAGCGGGACAGGGCTACCTAGCAATCAGCCCCAGCATTTT
TRBV6-4	-	-	TRBJ1-6	CASIRDPNSPLHF	TGTGCCAGCATCCGGGATCCTAATTCACCCCTCCACTTT
TRBV3-1	-	TRBD2	TRBJ2-5	CASSHLAGLAGEETQYF	TGTGCCAGCAGCCATTTAGCAGGTCTAGCGGGAGAAGAGACCCAGTACTTC
TRBV9	-	TRBD1	TRBJ2-4	CASSVTGVEGIQYF	TGTGCCAGCAGCGTGACAGGGGTTGAGGGCATTCAGTACTTC
TRBV6-5	-	-	TRBJ1-2	CASSPGHVWGYTF	TGTGCCAGCAGCCCAGGACACGTTTGGGGCTACACCTTC
TRBV6-1	-	-	TRBJ2-7	CASRKDITYEQYF	TGTGCCAGCAGGAAAGACATAACCTACGAGCAGTACTTC
TRBV29-1	once	-	TRBJ2-3	CSGSGETDTQYF	TGCAGCGGGTCAGGAGAGACAGATACGCAGTATTTT